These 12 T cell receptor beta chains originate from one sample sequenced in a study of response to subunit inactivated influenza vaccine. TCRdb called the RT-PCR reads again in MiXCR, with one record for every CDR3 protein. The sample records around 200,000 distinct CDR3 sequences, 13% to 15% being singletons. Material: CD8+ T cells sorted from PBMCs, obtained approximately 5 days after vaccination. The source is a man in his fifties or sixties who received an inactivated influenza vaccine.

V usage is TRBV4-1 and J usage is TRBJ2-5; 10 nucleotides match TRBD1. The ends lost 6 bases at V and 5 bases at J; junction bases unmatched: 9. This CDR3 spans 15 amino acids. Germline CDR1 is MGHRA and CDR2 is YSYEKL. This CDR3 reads CASRKGDRGGETQYF. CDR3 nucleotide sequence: TGCGCCAGCAGAAAAGGGGACAGGGGTGGGGAGACCCAGTACTTC.

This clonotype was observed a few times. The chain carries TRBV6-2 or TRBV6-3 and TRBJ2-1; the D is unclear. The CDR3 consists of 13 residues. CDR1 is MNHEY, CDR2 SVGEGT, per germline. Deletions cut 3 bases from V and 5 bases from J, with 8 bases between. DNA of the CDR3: TGTGCCAGCAGTTATTATCCCGACAATGAGCAGTTCTTC. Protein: CASSYYPDNEQFF.

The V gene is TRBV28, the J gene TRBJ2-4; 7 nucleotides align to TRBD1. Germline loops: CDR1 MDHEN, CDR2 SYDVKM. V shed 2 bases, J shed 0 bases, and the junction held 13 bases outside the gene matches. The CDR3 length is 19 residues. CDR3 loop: CASSLKTITGASAKNIQYF. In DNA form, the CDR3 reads TGTGCCAGCAGTTTAAAAACCATAACAGGGGCGTCAGCCAAAAACATTCAGTACTTC.

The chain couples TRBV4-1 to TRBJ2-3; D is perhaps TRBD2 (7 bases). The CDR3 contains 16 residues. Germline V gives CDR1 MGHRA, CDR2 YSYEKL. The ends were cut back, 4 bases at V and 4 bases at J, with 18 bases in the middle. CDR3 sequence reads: CASSPIGGRGPDTQYF. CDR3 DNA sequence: TGCGCCAGCAGCCCGATCGGGGGGCGCGGTCCAGATACGCAGTATTTT.

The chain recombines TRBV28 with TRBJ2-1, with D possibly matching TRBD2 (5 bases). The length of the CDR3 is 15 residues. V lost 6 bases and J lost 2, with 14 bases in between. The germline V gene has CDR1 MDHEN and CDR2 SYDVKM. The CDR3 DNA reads TGTGCCAGCAGCCGAGACTCGGGGACCTACAATGAGCAGTTCTTC. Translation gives CASSRDSGTYNEQFF.

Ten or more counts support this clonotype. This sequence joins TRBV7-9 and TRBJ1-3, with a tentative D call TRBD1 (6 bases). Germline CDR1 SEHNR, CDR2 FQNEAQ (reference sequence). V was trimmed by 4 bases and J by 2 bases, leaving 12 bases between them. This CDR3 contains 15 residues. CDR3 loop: CASSYYRETGNTIYF. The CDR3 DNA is TGTGCCAGCAGCTACTACAGGGAAACTGGAAACACCATATATTTT.

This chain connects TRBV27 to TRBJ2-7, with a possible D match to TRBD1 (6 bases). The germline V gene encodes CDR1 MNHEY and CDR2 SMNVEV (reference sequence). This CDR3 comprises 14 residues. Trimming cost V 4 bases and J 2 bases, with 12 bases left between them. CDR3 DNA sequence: TGTGCCAGCAGTTCAACAGGGTCCCCCTACGAGCAGTACTTC. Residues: CASSSTGSPYEQYF.

DNA for the CDR3: TGCAGTGCTCTCGACAGGGAAATAGGAGGCTACACCTTC. It translates to CSALDREIGGYTF. The chain joins TRBV20-1 to TRBJ1-2; TRBD1 matches 7 bases. The CDR3 runs to 13 residues. Losses at the gene ends were 5 bases for V and 8 bases for J; bases not matched to a gene: 11. Per germline, CDR1 DFQATT and CDR2 SNEGSKA (reference sequence).

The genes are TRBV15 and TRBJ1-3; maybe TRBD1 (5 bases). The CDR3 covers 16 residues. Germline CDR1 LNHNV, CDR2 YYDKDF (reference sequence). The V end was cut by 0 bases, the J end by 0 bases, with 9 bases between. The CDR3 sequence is CATSREGLDSGNTIYF. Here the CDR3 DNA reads TGTGCCACCAGCAGAGAGGGACTGGACTCTGGAAACACCATATATTTT.

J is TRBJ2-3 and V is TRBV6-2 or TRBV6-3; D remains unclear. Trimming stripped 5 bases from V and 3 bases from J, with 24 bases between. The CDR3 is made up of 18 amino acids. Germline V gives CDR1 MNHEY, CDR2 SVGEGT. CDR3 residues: CASSQPAPGVFRTDTQYF. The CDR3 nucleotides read TGTGCCAGCAGTCAACCAGCCCCCGGCGTGTTTCGTACAGATACGCAGTATTTT.

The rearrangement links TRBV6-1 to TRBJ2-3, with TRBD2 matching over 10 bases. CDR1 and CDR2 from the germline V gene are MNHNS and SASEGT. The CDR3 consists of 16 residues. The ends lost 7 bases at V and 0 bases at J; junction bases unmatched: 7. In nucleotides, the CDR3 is TGTGCCAGCAACCAGCGGGAGGGCCGGAGCACAGATACGCAGTATTTT. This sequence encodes CASNQREGRSTDTQYF.

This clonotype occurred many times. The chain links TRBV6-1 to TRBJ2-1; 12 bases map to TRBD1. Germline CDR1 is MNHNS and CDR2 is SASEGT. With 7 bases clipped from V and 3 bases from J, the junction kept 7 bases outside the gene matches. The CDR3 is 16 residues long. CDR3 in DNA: TGTGCCAGCAAGCCGGGACAGGGGGCTATCTACAATGAGCAGTTCTTC. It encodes CASKPGQGAIYNEQFF.